This T cell receptor (beta chain) was identified during a study of cytotoxic CD8 clonotypes in ibrutinib-treated CLL. Study information: Partial responses totalled roughly 24 and complete responses 2; after median about 67 months, 14 remained remitted and approximately twelve progressed. Overall study results and limits: Treatment saw public clonotypes, which were uncommon, either contract or stay stable. Pretreatment clonality was elevated relative to age-matched healthy donors and paralleled circulating CD8+ T-cell counts. Clonality was elevated at ibrutinib response and had returned toward baseline at progression.

The table came from immunoSEQ multiplex PCR; TCRdb's copy has only in-frame clones and leaves some out. This table has approximately 210,000 clones, approximately 72% appearing once. This clone was picked up a small number of times. What it binds is not known. The V and J ends lost 5 bases and 4 bases, in that order; junction bases with no gene match: 12. The CDR3 runs to 17 residues. The germline V gene has CDR1 SGHAT and CDR2 FQNNGV. The chain uses TRBV11-2 and TRBJ2-3, with TRBD2 matching over 10 bases. This clonotype was obtained from a human donor with chronic lymphocytic leukemia. Sample: PBMCs, taken after 24 months of ibrutinib treatment. This CDR3 reads CASSPLGAGGPPDTQYF. The CDR3 nucleotides read TGTGCCAGCAGCCCCTTGGGAGCGGGAGGGCCCCCAGATACGCAGTATTTT.